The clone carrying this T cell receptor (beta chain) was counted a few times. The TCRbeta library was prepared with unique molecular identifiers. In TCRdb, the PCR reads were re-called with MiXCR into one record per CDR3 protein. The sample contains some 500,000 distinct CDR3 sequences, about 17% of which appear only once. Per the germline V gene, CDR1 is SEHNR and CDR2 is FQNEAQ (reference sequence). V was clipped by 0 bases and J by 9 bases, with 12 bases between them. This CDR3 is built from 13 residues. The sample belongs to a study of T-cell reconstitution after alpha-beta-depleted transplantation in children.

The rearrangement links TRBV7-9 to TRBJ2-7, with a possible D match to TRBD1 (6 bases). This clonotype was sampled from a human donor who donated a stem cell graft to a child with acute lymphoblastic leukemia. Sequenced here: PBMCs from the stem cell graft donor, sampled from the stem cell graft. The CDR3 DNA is TGTGCCAGCAGCTTAGCACAGGGCCCTCGGCAGTACTTC. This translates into CASSLAQGPRQYF.